This paragraph reports one TCR beta chain. Its antigen is as yet unknown. The researchers isolated CD4+ and CD8+ T cells from PBMCs by sorting. The CDR3 is 13 residues long. The germline gives CDR1 SSHAT, CDR2 FNYEAQ (reference sequence). V dropped 3 bases and J dropped 2 bases, with 7 bases sitting between them. The source of the sample is a study of CD8+ T cells in alopecia areata. General study results and limits: Patients shared TCRs less clearly than mice did, possibly owing to HLA. Scalp samples also contribute reads from the resident alphabeta T cells found in normal skin.

In each case, RNA was isolated and then reverse transcribed into cDNA as the sequencing template. Profiling relied on immunoSEQ multiplex PCR, and the TCRdb table lists in-frame clones only, not all of them. The sample contains around 190,000 clones, about 56% of which appear only once. The chain employs TRBV7-7 and TRBJ2-5; weak D call: TRBD2 (6 bases). The receptor was isolated from a human donor in good health. Sequences were obtained from CD8+ T cells sorted from blood. CDR3 nucleotide sequence: TGTGCCAGCAGCTTGGGGGGACAAGAGACCCAGTACTTC. Protein sequence: CASSLGGQETQYF.